This T cell receptor (beta chain) was identified during a study of T cell changes during pregnancy in multiple sclerosis. CDR3 length: 15 amino acids. The V segment lost 3 bases and the J segment 0 bases; nucleotides outside the gene matches: 3. Looked up from germline, CDR1 is SGHNT and CDR2 is YYREEE (reference sequence). Sequenced by immunoSEQ multiplex PCR; TCRdb stores in-frame clones only, minus some. This table has about 98,000 clones, around 92% appearing once. The clonotype originates from a female donor in good health, enrolled as a control in a pregnancy study. The sequencing used peripheral blood, collected after pregnancy. The rearrangement links TRBV5-4 to TRBJ1-3, with 7 bases fitting TRBD1. Here the CDR3 DNA reads TGTGCCAGCAGCTCGGGACAGACCTCTGGAAACACCATATATTTT. This codes for CASSSGQTSGNTIYF.